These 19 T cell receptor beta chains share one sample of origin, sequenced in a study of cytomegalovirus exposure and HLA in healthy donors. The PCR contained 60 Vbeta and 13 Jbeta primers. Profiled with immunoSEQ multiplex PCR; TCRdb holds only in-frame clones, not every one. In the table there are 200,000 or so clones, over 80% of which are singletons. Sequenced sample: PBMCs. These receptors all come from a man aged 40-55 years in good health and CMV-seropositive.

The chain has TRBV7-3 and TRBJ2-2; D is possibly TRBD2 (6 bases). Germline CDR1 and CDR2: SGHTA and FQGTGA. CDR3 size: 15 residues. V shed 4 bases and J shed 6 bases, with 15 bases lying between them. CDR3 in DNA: TGTGCCAGCAGCTCAGCGGGTGTGGGGCCCGGGGAGCTGTTTTTT. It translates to CASSSAGVGPGELFF.

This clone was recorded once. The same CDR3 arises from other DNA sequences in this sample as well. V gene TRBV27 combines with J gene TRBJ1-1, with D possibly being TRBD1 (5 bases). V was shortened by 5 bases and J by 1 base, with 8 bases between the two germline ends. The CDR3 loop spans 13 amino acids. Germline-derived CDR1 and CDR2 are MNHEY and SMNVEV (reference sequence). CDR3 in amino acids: CASSRQGNTEAFF. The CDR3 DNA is TGTGCCAGCAGTCGGCAGGGGAACACTGAAGCTTTCTTT.

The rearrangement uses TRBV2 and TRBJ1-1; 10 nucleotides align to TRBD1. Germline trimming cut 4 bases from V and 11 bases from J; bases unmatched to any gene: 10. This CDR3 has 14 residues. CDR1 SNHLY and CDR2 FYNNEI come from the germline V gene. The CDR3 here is CASSAGRGQGLAFF. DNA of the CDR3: TGTGCCAGCAGTGCTGGTAGGGGACAGGGGTTGGCTTTCTTT. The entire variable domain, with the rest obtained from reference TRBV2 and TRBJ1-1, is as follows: EPEVTQTPSHQVTQMGQEVILRCVPISNHLYFYWYRQILGQKVEFLVSFYNNEISEKSEIFDDQFSVERPDGSNFTLKIRSTKLEDSAMYFCASSAGRGQGLAFFGQGTRLTVV.

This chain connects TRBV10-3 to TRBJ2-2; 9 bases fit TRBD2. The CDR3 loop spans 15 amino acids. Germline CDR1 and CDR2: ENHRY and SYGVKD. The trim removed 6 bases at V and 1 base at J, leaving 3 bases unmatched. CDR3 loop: CAISQLAGNTGELFF. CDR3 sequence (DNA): TGTGCCATCAGCCAACTAGCGGGGAACACCGGGGAGCTGTTTTTT.

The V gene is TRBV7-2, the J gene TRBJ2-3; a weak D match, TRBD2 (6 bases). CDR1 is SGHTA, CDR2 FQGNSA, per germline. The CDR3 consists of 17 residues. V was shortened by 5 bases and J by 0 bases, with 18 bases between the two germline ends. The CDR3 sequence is CASSLRSGSPSTDTQYF. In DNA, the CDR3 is TGTGCCAGCAGCCTCCGGAGCGGGTCCCCTAGCACAGATACGCAGTATTTT.

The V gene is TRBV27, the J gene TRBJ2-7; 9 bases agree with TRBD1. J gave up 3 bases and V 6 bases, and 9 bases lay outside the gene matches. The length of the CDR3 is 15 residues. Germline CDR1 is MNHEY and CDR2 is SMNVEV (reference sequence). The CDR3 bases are TGTGCCAGCAGCCGTCCGACAGGGGGAATCTACGAGCAGTACTTC. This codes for CASSRPTGGIYEQYF.

This chain's CDR3 is CASSSLGLAGGPTDTQYF. CDR3 nucleotide sequence: TGTGCCAGCAGTTCCCTGGGACTAGCGGGGGGGCCGACAGATACGCAGTATTTT. The chain has TRBV28 and TRBJ2-3; 16 bases align to TRBD2. J gave up 3 bases and V 4 bases, and 7 bases lay outside the gene matches. Germline assignment: CDR1 MDHEN and CDR2 SYDVKM. CDR3 length: 18 residues.

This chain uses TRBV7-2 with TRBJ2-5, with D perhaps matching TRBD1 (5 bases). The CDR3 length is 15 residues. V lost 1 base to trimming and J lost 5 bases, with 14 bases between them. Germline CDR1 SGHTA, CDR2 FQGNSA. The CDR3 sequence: CASSLVQGAPETQYF. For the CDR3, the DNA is TGTGCCAGCAGCTTAGTCCAGGGCGCCCCGGAGACCCAGTACTTC.

CDR3 sequence reads: CSADRVGVNTEAFF. The CDR3 DNA follows: TGCAGCGCCGACAGGGTGGGAGTAAACACTGAAGCTTTCTTT. V is TRBV29-1 and J is TRBJ1-1, with 7 bases aligning to TRBD1. CDR3 length: 14 residues. Germline CDR1 SQVTM, CDR2 ANQGSEA. With V trimmed by 7 bases and J by 2 bases, 10 bases remained unmatched.

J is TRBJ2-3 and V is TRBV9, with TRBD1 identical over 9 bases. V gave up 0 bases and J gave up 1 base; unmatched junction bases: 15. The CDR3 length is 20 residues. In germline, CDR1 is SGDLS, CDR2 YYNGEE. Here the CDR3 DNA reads TGTGCCAGCAGCGTAGAGCCGGGACAGGGTCTCGACGGTGGCACAGATACGCAGTATTTT. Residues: CASSVEPGQGLDGGTDTQYF. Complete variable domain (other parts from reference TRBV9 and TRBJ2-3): DSGVTQTPKHLITATGQRVTLRCSPRSGDLSVYWYQQSLDQGLQFLIQYYNGEERAKGNILERFSAQQFPDLHSELNLSSLELGDSALYFCASSVEPGQGLDGGTDTQYFGPGTRLTVL.

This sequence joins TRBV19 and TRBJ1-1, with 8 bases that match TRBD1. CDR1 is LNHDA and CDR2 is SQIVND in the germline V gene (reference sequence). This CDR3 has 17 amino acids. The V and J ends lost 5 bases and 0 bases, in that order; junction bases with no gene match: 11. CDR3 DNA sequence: TGTGCCAGTAGTTCCGACAGGGGATTACTGTTGAACACTGAAGCTTTCTTT. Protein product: CASSSDRGLLLNTEAFF.

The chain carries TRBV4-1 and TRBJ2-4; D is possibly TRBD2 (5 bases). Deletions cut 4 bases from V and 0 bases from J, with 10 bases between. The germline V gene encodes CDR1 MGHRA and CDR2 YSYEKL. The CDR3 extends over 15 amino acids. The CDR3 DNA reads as TGCGCCAGCAGCCTGACTAACATAGCCAAAAACATTCAGTACTTC. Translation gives CASSLTNIAKNIQYF.

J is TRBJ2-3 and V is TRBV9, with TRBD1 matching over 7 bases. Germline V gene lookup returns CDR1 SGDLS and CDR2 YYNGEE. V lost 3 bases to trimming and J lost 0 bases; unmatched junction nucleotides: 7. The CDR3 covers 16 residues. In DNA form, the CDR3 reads TGTGCCAGCAGCGCTCAGGGGGAGCCAAGCACAGATACGCAGTATTTT. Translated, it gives CASSAQGEPSTDTQYF.

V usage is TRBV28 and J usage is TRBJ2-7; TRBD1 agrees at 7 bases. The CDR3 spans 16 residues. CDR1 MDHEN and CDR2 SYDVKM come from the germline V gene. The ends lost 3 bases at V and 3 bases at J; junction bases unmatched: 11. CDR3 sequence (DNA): TGTGCCAGCAGTTTCCCACCGGGACAGCCGCACTACGAGCAGTACTTC. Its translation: CASSFPPGQPHYEQYF.

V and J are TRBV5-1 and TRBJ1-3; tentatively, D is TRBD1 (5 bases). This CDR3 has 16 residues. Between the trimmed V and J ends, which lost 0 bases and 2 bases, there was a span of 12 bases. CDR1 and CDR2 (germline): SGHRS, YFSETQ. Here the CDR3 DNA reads TGCGCCAGCAGCTTGGCCGGCAGGGTGGCTGGAAACACCATATATTTT. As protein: CASSLAGRVAGNTIYF.

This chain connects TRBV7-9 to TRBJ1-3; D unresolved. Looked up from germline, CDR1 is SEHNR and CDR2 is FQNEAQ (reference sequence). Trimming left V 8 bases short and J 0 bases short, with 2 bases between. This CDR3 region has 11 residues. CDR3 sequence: CASHSGNTIYF. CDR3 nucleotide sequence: TGTGCCAGCCACTCTGGAAACACCATATATTTT.

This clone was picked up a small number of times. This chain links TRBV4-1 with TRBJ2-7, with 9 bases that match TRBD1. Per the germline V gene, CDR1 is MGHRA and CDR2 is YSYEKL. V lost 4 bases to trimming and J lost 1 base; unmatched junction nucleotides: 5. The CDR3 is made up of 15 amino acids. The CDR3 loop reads CASSRGTGFSYEQYF. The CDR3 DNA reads TGCGCCAGCAGCCGAGGGACAGGGTTTTCCTACGAGCAGTACTTC.

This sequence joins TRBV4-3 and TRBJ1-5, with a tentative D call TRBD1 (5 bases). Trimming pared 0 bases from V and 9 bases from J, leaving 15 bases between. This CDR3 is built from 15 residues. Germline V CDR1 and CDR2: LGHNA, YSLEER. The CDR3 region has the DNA TGCGCCAGCAGCCAAGATGGGGCAGGTTCGAGGCCCCAGCATTTT. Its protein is CASSQDGAGSRPQHF.

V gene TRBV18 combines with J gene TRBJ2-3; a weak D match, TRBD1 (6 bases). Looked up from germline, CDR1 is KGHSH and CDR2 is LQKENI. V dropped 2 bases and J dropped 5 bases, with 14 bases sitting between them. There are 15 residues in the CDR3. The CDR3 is CASSPVIQGIDTQYF. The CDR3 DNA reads TGTGCCAGCTCACCAGTAATACAGGGAATAGATACGCAGTATTTT.